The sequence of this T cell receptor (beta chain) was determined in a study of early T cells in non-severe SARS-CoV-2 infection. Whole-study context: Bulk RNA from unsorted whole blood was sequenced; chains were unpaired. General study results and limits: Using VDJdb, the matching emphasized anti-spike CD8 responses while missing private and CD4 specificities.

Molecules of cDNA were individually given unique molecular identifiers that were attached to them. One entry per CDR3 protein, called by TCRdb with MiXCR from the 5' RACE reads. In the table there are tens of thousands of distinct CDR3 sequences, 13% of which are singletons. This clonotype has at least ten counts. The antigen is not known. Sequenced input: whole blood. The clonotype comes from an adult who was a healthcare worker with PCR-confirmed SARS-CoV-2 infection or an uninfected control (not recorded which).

The chain's CDR3 is CSASSSGANVLTF. In DNA, the CDR3 is TGCAGTGCTAGCAGCTCTGGGGCCAACGTCCTGACTTTC. J is TRBJ2-6 and V is TRBV20-1; D is undetermined. Trimming removed 3 bases from V and 0 bases from J, with 3 bases in between. The V gene's germline CDR1 is DFQATT and CDR2 SNEGSKA (reference sequence). The CDR3 loop spans 13 amino acids.